This TCR beta chain was profiled in a study of memory CD4+ T cells and cytomegalovirus serostatus. Overall study: This sample comes from healthy Belgian adults, about nine CMV seropositive, roughly 22 seronegative.

This CDR3 is built from 15 residues. The junction had 4 bases not matched to a gene; V was cut back by 0 bases and J by 7 bases. CDR1 MGHRA and CDR2 YSYEKL come from the germline V gene. Study findings and constraints: Of more than 150 reported CMV TCRbeta sequences, around 62 were found in memory CD4+ repertoires. A US-trained random forest predicted CMV serostatus with median AUC around 0.9.

Remarks on this clone: Its specificity is unknown.

Sequencing used immunoSEQ multiplex PCR; TCRdb keeps in-frame clones, though not all of them. The sample contains 30,000 to 50,000 clones, over 65% of which appear only once. Single viable CD3+CD4+CD8-CD45RO+ cells were sorted as the memory CD4+ T cells. After thawing, CD4+ T cells were positively selected. The material sequenced was memory CD4+ T cells from blood. The chain uses TRBV4-1 and TRBJ2-2, with 8 positions matching TRBD2. The receptor was isolated from an adult in good health and CMV-seronegative. As DNA, the CDR3 is TGCGCCAGCAGCCAAGAGAGCGGGGGAGGCGGGGAGCTGTTTTTT. Protein: CASSQESGGGGELFF.